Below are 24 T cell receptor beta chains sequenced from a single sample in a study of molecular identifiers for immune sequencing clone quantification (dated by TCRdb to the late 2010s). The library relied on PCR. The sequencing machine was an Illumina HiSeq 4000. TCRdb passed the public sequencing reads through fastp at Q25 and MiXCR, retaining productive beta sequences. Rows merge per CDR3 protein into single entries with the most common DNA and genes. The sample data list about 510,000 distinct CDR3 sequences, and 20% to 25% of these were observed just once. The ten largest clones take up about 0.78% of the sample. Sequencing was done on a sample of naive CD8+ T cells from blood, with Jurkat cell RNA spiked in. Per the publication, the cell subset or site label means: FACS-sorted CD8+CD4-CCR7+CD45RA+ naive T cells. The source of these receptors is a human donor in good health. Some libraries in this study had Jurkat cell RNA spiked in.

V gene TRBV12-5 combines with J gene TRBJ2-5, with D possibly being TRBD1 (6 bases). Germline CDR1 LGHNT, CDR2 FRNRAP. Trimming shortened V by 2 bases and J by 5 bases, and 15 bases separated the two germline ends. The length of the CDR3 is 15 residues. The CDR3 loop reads CASGLPGDGEETQYF. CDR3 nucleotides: TGTGCTAGTGGTTTGCCAGGGGACGGCGAGGAGACCCAGTACTTC.

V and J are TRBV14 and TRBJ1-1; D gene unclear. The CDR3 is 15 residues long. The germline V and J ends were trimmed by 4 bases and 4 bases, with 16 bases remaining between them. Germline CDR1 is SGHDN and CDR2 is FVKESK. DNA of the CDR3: TGTGCCAGCAGCCGACGGGCCCCCTGGGGCACTGAAGCTTTCTTT. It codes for CASSRRAPWGTEAFF.

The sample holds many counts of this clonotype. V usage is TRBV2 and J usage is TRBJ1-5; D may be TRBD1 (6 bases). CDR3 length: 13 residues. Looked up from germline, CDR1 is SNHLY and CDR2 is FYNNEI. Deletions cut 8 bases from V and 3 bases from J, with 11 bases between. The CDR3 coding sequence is TGTGCCAGCTCTTGGGGGGCCAATCAGCCCCAGCATTTT. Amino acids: CASSWGANQPQHF.

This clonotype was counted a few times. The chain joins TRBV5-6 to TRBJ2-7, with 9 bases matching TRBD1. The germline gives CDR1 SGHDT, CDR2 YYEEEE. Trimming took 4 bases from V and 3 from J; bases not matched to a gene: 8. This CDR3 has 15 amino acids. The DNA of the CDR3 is TGTGCCAGCAGCGATTCCGGGACAGGGAGCTACGAGCAGTACTTC. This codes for CASSDSGTGSYEQYF.

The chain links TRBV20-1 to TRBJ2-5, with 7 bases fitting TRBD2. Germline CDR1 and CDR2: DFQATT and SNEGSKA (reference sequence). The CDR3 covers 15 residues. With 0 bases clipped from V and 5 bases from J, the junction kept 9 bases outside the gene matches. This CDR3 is CSARDFRTSLETQYF. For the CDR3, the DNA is TGCAGTGCTAGAGATTTTAGGACTAGTTTGGAGACCCAGTACTTC.

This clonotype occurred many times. The CDR3 loop reads CATSSRQGPRTDTQYF. CDR3 DNA: TGTGCCACCAGCAGCCGACAGGGACCCCGCACAGATACGCAGTATTTT. The rearrangement uses TRBV15 and TRBJ2-3, with TRBD1 identical over 7 bases. CDR3 length: 16 amino acids. V dropped 3 bases and J dropped 1; count of bases not matched to a gene: 7. Germline V CDR1 and CDR2: LNHNV, YYDKDF (reference sequence).

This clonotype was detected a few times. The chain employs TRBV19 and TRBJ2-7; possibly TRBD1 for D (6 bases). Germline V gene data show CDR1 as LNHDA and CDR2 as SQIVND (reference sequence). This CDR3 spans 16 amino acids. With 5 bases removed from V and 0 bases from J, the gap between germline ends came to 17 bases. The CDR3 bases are TGTGCCAGTAGTGCCGAAGGGGGTCCGGCCTCCTACGAGCAGTACTTC. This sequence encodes CASSAEGGPASYEQYF.

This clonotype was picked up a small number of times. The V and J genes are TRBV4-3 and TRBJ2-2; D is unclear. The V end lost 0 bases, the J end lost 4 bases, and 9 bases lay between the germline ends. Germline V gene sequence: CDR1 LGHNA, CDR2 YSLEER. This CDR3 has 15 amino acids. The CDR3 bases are TGCGCCAGCAGCCAAGACCTTGCTGGCACCGGGGAGCTGTTTTTT. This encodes CASSQDLAGTGELFF.

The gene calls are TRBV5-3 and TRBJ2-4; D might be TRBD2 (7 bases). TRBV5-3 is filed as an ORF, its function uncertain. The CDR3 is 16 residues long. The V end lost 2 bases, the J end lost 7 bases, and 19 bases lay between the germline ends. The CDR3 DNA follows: TGTGCCAGAAGCTTACCGCCGACGGGGGGCACCAACATTCAGTACTTC. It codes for CARSLPPTGGTNIQYF.

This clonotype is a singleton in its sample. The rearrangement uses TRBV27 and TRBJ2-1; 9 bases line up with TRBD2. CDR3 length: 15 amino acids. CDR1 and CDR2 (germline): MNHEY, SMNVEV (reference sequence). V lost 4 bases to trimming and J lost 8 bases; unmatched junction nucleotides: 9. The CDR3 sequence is CASSWGPSGNYEQFF. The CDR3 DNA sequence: TGTGCCAGCAGTTGGGGGCCTAGCGGGAACTATGAGCAGTTCTTC.

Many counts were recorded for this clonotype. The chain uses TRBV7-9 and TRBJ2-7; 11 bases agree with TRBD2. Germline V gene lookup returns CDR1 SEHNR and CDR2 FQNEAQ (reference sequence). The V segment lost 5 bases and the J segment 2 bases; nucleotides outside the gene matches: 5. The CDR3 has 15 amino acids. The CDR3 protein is CASSIGTSGTYEQYF. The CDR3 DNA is TGTGCCAGCAGCATAGGGACTAGCGGAACCTACGAGCAGTACTTC. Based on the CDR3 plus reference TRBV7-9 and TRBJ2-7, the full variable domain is DTGVSQNPRHKITKRGQNVTFRCDPISEHNRLYWYRQTLGQGPEFLTYFQNEAQLEKSRLLSDRFSAERPKGSFSTLEIQRTEQGDSAMYLCASSIGTSGTYEQYFGPGTRLTVT.

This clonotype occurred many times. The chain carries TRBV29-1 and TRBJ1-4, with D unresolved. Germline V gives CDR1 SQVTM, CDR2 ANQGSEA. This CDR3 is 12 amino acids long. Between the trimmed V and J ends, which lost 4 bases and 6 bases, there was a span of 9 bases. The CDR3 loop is CSVVFPDEKLFF. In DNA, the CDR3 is TGCAGCGTTGTTTTTCCGGATGAAAAACTGTTTTTT.

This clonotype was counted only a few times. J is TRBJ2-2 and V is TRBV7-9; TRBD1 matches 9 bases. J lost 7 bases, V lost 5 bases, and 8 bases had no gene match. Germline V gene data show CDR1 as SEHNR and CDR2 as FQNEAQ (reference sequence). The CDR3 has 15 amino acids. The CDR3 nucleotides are TGTGCCAGCAGCAGCCGGGACAGGGCTTACGGGGAGCTGTTTTTT. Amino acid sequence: CASSSRDRAYGELFF. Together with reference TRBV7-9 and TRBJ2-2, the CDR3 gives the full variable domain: DTGVSQNPRHKITKRGQNVTFRCDPISEHNRLYWYRQTLGQGPEFLTYFQNEAQLEKSRLLSDRFSAERPKGSFSTLEIQRTEQGDSAMYLCASSSRDRAYGELFFGEGSRLTVL.

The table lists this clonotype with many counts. Written as DNA, the CDR3 is TGTGCCAGCAGCTTAGAACAGGGACAGCCCCAGCATTTT. This gives the protein CASSLEQGQPQHF. The J gene is TRBJ1-5, the V gene TRBV7-6; D possibly corresponds to TRBD1 (6 bases). CDR3 length: 13 amino acids. Trimming left V 1 base short and J 7 bases short, with 8 bases between. Germline CDR1 and CDR2: SGHVS and FNYEAQ.

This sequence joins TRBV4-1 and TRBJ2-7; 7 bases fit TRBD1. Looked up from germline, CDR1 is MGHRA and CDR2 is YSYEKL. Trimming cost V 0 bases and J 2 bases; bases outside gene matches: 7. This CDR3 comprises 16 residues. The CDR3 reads CASSQDEQGDPYEQYF. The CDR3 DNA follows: TGCGCCAGCAGCCAAGATGAGCAGGGGGACCCCTACGAGCAGTACTTC.

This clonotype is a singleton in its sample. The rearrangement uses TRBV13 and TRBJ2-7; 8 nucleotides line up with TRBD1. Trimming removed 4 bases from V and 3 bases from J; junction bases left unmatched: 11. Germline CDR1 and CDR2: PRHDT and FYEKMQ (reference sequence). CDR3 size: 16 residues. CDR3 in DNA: TGTGCCAGCAGCTCCCAGGGGGCGGGCGGGAACTACGAGCAGTACTTC. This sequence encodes CASSSQGAGGNYEQYF.

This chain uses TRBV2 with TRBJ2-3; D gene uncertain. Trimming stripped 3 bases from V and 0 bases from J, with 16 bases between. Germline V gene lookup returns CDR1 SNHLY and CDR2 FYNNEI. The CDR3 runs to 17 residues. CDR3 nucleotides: TGTGCCAGCAGTGACCTGGTGGCAGATACTAGCACAGATACGCAGTATTTT. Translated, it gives CASSDLVADTSTDTQYF.

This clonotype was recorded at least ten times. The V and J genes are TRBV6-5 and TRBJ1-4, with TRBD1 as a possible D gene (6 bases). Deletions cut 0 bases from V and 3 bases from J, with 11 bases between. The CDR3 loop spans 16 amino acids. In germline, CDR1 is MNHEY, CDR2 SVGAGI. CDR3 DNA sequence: TGTGCCAGCAGTTACTCGATGGGGGCCCCTAATGAAAAACTGTTTTTT. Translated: CASSYSMGAPNEKLFF.

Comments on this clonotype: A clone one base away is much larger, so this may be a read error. In DNA form, the CDR3 reads TGTGCCAGCAGTGAAGGGGAGGATCGGTCGAGACGTAGCACTGGAGCTTTCTTT. This codes for CASSEGEDRSRRSTGAFF. The chain employs TRBV2 and TRBJ1-1; no clear D gene. CDR3 length: 18 residues. The germline CDR1 and CDR2 sequences are SNHLY and FYNNEI. Full variable domain (rest looked up from reference TRBV2 and TRBJ1-1): EPEVTQTPSHQVTQMGQEVILRCVPISNHLYFYWYRQILGQKVEFLVSFYNNEISEKSEIFDDQFSVERPDGSNFTLKIRSTKLEDSAMYFCASSEGEDRSRRSTGAFFGQGTRLTVV.

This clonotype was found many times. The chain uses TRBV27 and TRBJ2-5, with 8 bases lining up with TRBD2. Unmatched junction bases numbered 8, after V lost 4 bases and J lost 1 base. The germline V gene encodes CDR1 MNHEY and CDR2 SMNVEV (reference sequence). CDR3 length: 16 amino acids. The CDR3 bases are TGTGCCAGCAGTTCAAAGCGGGAGTTGATCCAAGAGACCCAGTACTTC. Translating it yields CASSSKRELIQETQYF.

CDR3 amino acids: CASTLGSRGGGTQYF. CDR3 sequence (DNA): TGTGCCAGTACTTTGGGGAGCCGCGGGGGAGGGACCCAGTACTTC. This chain connects TRBV19 to TRBJ2-5; 7 bases line up with TRBD2. J lost 7 bases, V lost 7 bases, and 15 bases had no gene match. Germline V gene sequence: CDR1 LNHDA, CDR2 SQIVND (reference sequence). This CDR3 region has 15 residues. The whole variable domain, filled in from reference TRBV19 and TRBJ2-5, reads DGGITQSPKYLFRKEGQNVTLSCEQNLNHDAMYWYRQDPGQGLRLIYYSQIVNDFQKGDIAEGYSVSREKKESFPLTVTSAQKNPTAFYLCASTLGSRGGGTQYFGPGTRLLVL.

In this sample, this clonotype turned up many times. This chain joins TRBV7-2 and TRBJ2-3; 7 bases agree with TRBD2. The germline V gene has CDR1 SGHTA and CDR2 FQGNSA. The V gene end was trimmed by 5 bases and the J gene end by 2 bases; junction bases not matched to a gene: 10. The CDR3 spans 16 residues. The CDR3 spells CASSPLLAGLTDTQYF. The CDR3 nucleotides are TGTGCCAGCAGCCCCCTTTTAGCGGGTCTCACAGATACGCAGTATTTT. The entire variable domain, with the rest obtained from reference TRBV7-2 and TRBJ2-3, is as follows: GAGVSQSPSNKVTEKGKDVELRCDPISGHTALYWYRQSLGQGLEFLIYFQGNSAPDKSGLPSDRFSAERTGGSVSTLTIQRTQQEDSAVYLCASSPLLAGLTDTQYFGPGTRLTVL.

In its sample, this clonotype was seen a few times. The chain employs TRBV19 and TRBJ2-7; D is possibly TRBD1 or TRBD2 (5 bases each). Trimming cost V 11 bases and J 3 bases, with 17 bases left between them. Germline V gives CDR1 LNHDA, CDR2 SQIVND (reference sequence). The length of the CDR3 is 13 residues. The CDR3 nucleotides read TGTGCCTCAGCCCCGGGACGGATCTACGAGCAGTACTTC. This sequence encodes CASAPGRIYEQYF. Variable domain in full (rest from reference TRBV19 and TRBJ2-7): DGGITQSPKYLFRKEGQNVTLSCEQNLNHDAMYWYRQDPGQGLRLIYYSQIVNDFQKGDIAEGYSVSREKKESFPLTVTSAQKNPTAFYLCASAPGRIYEQYFGPGTRLTVT.

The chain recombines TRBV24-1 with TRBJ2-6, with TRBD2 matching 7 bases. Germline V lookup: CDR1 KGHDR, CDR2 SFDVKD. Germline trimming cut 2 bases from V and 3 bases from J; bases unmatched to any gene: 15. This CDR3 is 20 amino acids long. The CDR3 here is CATSDWWRGTADFGANVLTF. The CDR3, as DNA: TGTGCCACCAGTGATTGGTGGCGGGGGACCGCTGACTTTGGGGCCAACGTCCTGACTTTC.